This TCR beta chain derives from a study of blood T cell repertoires in COVID-19. Across the study: Spain, Italy and the United States supplied samples that represented acute and convalescent COVID-19. PBMCs, B-cell-depleted T cells, or T cells were the source of the cDNA or gDNA that made up the material.

The V end was cut by 5 bases, the J end by 3 bases, with 16 bases between. The CDR3 runs 15 residues. Germline CDR1 reads SGHNT; CDR2 reads YENEEA. Methods used by the authors: Estimates of nucleated cell counts were drawn from the amplification of reference gene primers. Sequenced by immunoSEQ multiplex PCR; TCRdb stores in-frame clones only, minus some. V and J calls plus clone size are reproduced from that table; the DNA served to infer D and trimming. This table has about 200,000 clones, 70% to 90% appearing once. Sequencing was done on a sample of peripheral blood. The clonotype was recovered from a man younger than 40 who had recovered from COVID-19. The V gene is TRBV11-3, the J gene TRBJ2-5; D may be TRBD1 (6 bases). The CDR3 DNA sequence: TGTGCCAGCAGCGCTACAGGGATGGGAAAAGAGACCCAGTACTTC. Translating gives CASSATGMGKETQYF. Full variable domain (outside the CDR3, taken from reference TRBV11-3 and TRBJ2-5): EAGVVQSPRYKIIEKKQPVAFWCNPISGHNTLYWYLQNLGQGPELLIRYENEEAVDDSQLPKDRFSAERLKGVDSTLKIQPAELGDSAVYLCASSATGMGKETQYFGPGTRLLVL.